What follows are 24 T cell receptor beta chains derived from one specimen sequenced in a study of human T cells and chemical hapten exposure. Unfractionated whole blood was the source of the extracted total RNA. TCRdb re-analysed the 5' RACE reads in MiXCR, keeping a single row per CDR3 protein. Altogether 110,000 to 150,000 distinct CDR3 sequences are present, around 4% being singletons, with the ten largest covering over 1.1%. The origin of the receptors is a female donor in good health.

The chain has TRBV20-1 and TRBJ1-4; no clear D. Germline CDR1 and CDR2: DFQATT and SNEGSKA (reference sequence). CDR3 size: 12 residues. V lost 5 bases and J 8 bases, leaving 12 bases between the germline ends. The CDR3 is CSARAGEEKLFF. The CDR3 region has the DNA TGCAGTGCTCGCGCGGGTGAGGAAAAACTGTTTTTT.

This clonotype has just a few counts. CDR3 sequence reads: CASSKTGFPYEQYF. DNA for the CDR3: TGTGCCAGCAGCAAAACAGGTTTCCCCTACGAGCAGTACTTC. The chain is built from TRBV14 and TRBJ2-7, with D possibly being TRBD1 (5 bases). Germline CDR1 is SGHDN and CDR2 is FVKESK. The germline V and J ends were trimmed by 5 bases and 2 bases, with 13 bases remaining between them. This CDR3 has 14 residues. Combining the CDR3 with reference TRBV14 and TRBJ2-7 gives the whole variable domain EAGVTQFPSHSVIEKGQTVTLRCDPISGHDNLYWYRRVMGKEIKFLLHFVKESKQDESGMPNNRFLAERTGGTYSTLKVQPAELEDSGVYFCASSKTGFPYEQYFGPGTRLTVT.

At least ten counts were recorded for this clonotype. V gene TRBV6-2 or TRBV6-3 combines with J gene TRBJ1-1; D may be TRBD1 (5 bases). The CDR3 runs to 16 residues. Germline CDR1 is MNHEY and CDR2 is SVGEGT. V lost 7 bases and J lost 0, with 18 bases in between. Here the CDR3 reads CASTRGQGFVNTEAFF. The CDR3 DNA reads TGTGCCAGCACTCGGGGCCAGGGATTTGTGAACACTGAAGCTTTCTTT.

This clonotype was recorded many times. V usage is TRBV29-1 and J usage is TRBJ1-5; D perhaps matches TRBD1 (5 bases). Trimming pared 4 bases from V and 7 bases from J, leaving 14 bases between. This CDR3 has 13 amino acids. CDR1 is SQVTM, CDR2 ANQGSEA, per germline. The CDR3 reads CSVAQGGGQPQHF. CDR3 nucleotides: TGCAGCGTTGCTCAGGGAGGAGGGCAGCCCCAGCATTTT.

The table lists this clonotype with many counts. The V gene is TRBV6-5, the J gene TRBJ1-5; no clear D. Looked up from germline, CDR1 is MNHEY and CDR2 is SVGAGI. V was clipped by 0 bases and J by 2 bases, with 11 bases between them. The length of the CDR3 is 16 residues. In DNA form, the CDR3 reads TGTGCCAGCAGTTACTCTGGCCAACCTGGCAATCAGCCCCAGCATTTT. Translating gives CASSYSGQPGNQPQHF.

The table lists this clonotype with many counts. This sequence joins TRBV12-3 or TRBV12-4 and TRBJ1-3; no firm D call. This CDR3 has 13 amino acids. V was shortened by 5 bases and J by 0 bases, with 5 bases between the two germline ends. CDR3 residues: CASSTLSGNTIYF. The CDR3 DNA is TGTGCCAGCAGTACGCTCTCTGGAAACACCATATATTTT.

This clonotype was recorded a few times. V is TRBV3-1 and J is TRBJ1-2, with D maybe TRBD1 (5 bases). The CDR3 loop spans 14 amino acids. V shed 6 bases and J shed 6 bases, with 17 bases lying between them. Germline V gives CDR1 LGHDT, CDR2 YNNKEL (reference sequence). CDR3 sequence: CASSTAGCQDGYTF. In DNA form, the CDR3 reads TGTGCCAGCAGTACAGCAGGGTGTCAGGATGGCTACACCTTC.

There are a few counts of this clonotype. Here the CDR3 DNA reads TGTGCCAGCAGTCCCATGGACAGGATGAACACTGAAGCTTTCTTT. Its protein product is CASSPMDRMNTEAFF. This chain connects TRBV12-3 or TRBV12-4 to TRBJ1-1, with 7 bases lining up with TRBD1. CDR3 length: 15 amino acids. V shed 5 bases and J 0 bases; nucleotides not matched to a gene: 6.

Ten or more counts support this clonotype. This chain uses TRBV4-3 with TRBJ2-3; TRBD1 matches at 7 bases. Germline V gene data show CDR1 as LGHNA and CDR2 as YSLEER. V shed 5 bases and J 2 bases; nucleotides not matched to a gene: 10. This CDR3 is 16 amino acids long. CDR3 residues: CASSYTGTAPTDTQYF. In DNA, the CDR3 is TGCGCCAGCAGCTACACCGGGACAGCACCCACAGATACGCAGTATTTT.

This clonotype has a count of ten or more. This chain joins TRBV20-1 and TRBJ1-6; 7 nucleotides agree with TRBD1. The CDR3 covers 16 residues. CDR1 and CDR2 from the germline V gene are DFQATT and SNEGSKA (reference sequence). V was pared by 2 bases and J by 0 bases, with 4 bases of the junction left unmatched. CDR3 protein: CSARSDRSSYNSPLHF. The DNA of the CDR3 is TGCAGTGCTAGATCGGACAGGAGCTCCTATAATTCACCCCTCCACTTT.

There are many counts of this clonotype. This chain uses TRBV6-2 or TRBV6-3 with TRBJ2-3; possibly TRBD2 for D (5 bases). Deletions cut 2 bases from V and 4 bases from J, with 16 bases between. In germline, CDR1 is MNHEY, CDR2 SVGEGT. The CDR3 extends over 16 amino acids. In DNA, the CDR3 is TGTGCCAGCAGTTACCTTGACTGGGAGAAGGCAGATACGCAGTATTTT. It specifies CASSYLDWEKADTQYF.

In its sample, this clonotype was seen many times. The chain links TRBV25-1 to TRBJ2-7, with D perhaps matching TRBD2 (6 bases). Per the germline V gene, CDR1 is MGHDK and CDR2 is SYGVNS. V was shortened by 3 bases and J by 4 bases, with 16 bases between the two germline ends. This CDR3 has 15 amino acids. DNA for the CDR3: TGTGCCAGCAGTGACCCTAGCGCGGCGCGGTACGAGCAGTACTTC. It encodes CASSDPSAARYEQYF.

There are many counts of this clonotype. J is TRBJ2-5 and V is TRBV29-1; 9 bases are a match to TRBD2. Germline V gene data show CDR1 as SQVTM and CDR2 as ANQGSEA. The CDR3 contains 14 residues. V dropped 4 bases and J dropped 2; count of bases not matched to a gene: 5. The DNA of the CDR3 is TGCAGCGTTGCTGCGCGGGGGGGTCAAGAGACCCAGTACTTC. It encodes CSVAARGGQETQYF.

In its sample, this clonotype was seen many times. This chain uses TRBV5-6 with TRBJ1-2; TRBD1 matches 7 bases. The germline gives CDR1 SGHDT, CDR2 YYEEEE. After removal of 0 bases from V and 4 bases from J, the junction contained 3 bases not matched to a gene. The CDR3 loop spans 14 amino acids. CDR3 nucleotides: TGTGCCAGCAGCTTGGACAGGGGAGGCTATGGCTACACCTTC. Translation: CASSLDRGGYGYTF.

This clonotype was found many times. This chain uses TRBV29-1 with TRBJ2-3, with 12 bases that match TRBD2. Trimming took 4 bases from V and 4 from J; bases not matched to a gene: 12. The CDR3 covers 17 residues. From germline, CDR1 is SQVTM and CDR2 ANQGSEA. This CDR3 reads CSVVMGLAGLGADTQYF. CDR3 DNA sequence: TGCAGCGTTGTGATGGGACTAGCGGGTCTTGGGGCAGATACGCAGTATTTT.

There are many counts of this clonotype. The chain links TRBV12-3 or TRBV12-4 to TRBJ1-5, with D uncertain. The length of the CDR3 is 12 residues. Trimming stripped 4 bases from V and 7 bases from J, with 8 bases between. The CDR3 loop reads CASSSPVQPQHF. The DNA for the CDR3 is TGTGCCAGCAGTTCCCCGGTACAGCCCCAGCATTTT.

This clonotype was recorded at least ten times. The CDR3 sequence: CASSQGQASNTEAFF. The DNA for the CDR3 is TGCGCCAGCAGCCAGGGACAGGCTTCGAACACTGAAGCTTTCTTT. This chain connects TRBV4-3 to TRBJ1-1, with 8 positions matching TRBD1. V dropped 3 bases and J dropped 1; count of bases not matched to a gene: 4. Germline V gene data show CDR1 as LGHNA and CDR2 as YSLEER. The CDR3 is made up of 15 amino acids.

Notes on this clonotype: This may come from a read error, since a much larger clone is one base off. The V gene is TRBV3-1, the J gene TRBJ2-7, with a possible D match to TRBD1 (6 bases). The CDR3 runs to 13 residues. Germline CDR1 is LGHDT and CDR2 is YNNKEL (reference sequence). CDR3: CVSRPGRTAEQYF. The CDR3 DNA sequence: TGTGTCAGCAGGCCCGGACGGACAGCCGAGCAGTACTTC.

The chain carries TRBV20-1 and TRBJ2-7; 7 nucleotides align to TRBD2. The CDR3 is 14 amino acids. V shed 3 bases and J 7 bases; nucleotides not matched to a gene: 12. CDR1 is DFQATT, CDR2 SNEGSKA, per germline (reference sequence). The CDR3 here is CSARGGLRGVEQYF. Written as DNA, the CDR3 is TGCAGTGCTAGGGGGGGGTTGCGGGGTGTAGAGCAGTACTTC.

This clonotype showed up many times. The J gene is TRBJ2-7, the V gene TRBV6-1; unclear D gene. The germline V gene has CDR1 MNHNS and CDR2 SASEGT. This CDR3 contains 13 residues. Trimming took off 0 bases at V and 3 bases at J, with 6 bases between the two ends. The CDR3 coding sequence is TGTGCCAGCAGTGAAGCGCCTCTCTACGAGCAGTACTTC. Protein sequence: CASSEAPLYEQYF.

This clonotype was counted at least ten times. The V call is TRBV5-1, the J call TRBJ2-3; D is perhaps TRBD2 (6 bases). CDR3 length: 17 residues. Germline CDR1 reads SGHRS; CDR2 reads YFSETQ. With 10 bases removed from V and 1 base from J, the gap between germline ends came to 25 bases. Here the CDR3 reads CAPPGGVAENRTDTQYF. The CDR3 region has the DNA TGCGCCCCCCCCGGGGGTGTAGCGGAGAATCGCACAGATACGCAGTATTTT. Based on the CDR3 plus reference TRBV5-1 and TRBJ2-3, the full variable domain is KAGVTQTPRYLIKTRGQQVTLSCSPISGHRSVSWYQQTPGQGLQFLFEYFSETQRNKGNFPGRFSGRQFSNSRSEMNVSTLELGDSALYLCAPPGGVAENRTDTQYFGPGTRLTVL.

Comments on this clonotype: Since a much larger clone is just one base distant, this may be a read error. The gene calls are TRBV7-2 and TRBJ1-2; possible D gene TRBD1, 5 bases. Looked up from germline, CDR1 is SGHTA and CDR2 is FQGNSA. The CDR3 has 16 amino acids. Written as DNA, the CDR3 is TGTGCCAGCAGCCCAGGGAGACGACAGAGACTCTATGGCAACACCTTC. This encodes CASSPGRRQRLYGNTF. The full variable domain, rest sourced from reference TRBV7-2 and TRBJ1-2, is GAGVSQSPSNKVTEKGKDVELRCDPISGHTALYWYRQSLGQGLEFLIYFQGNSAPDKSGLPSDRFSAERTGGSVSTLTIQRTQQEDSAVYLCASSPGRRQRLYGNTFGSGTRLTVV.

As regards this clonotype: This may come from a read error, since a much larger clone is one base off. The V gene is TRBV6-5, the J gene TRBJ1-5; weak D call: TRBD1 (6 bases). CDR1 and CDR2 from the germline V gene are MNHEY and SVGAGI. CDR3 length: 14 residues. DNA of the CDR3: TGTGCCAGCAGTTACTCAGGGGGGTATCAGCCCAAGCATTTT. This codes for CASSYSGGYQPKHF.

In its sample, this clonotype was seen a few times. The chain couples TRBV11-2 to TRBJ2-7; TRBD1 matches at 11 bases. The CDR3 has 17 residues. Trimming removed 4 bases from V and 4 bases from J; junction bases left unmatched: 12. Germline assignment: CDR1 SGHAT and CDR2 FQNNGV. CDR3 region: CASSSLSGTGGWYEQYF. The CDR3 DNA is TGTGCCAGCAGCTCCCTATCCGGGACAGGGGGTTGGTACGAGCAGTACTTC.